This T cell receptor beta chain stems from a study of regulatory T cells in long-lasting Graves disease. Study details: Graves' disease counted as persistent after over 5 years of antithyroid drugs with positive TSH receptor antibodies. Findings and caveats of the study: Favored usage of TRBV28, TRBJ1-2 and TRBJ2-5 was recorded in persistent disease.

Researchers made TCR beta libraries by using iRepertoire HTBI primers and running Arm-PCR on CDR3 regions. TCRdb analysed the multiplex PCR reads with MiXCR anew, one entry per CDR3 protein. The sample includes more than 650,000 distinct CDR3 sequences, 25% to 30% of them seen just once. Points on this clonotype: The antigen is not known.

Noted time point: persistent/refractory GD, antithyroid drugs over 5 years with positive TRAb. After RNA was extracted from PBMCs, the TCR library was made from it. Diagnosing Graves' disease relied on the American Thyroid Association guidelines. Xi'an, China, was home to the endocrinology department that provided patients. Germline CDR1 and CDR2: KGHSH and LQKENI. The CDR3 runs to 13 residues. V lost 2 bases and J 4 bases, leaving 8 bases between the germline ends. This chain connects TRBV18 to TRBJ1-1; D is perhaps TRBD1 (5 bases). The source material was peripheral blood mononuclear cells (PBMCs), sampled when the disease was refractory, from a patient treated with antithyroid drugs. The TCR comes from a female donor with Graves disease. In DNA form, the CDR3 reads TGTGCCAGCTCACCATCAGGGTGCACTGAAGCTTTCTTT. Protein: CASSPSGCTEAFF.